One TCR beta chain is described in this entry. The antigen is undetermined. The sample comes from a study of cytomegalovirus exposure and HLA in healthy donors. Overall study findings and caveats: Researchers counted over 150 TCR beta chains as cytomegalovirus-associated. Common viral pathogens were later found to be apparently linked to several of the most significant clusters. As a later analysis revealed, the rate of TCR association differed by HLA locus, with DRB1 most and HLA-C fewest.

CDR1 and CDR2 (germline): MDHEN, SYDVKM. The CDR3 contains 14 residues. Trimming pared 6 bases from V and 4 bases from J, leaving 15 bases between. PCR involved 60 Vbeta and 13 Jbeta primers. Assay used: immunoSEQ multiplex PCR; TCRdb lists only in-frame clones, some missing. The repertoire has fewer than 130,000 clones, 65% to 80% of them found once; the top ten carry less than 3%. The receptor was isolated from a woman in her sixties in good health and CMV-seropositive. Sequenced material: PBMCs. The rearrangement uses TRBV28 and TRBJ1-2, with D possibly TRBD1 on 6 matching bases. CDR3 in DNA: TGTGCCAGCAGCCTCGGGACATGGGTCTATGGCTACACCTTC. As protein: CASSLGTWVYGYTF.